A single sample is the source of the 27 T cell receptor beta chains below, sequenced in a study of T cell repertoires in cytomegalovirus infection (dated by TCRdb to about 2019). These receptors have no known antigen. Sequencing took place on an Illumina HiSeq 1500. TCRdb reran the public reads through fastp at Q25 and MiXCR, keeping productive beta chains. Rows matching on CDR3 protein sequence are summarized as one entry with the most common DNA and genes. The sample contains around 900,000 distinct CDR3 sequences, about a third of them found a single time. Over 12% of the sample is held by the ten biggest clonotypes. The sample's treatment or condition label, in plain terms: in vitro stimulation with specific CMV peptide epitopes to enrich CMV-specific T cells. The sequenced sample was cultured CD8+ T cells from PBMCs, obtained from culture after CMV antigen stimulation. The receptors originated from a human donor in good health (CMV status not recorded). Some clones in this sample may be carry-over from other donors' samples.

V is TRBV11-2 and J is TRBJ1-1; D unresolved. V was trimmed by 5 bases and J by 2 bases, leaving 18 bases between them. The CDR3 is 16 residues long. CDR1 SGHAT and CDR2 FQNNGV come from the germline V gene. CDR3 amino acids: CASSLESPVGNTEAFF. The CDR3 DNA sequence: TGTGCCAGCAGCCTCGAGTCCCCGGTGGGTAACACTGAAGCTTTCTTT.

The rearrangement uses TRBV2 and TRBJ1-2; no clear D gene. The CDR3 consists of 14 residues. Germline CDR1 reads SNHLY; CDR2 reads FYNNEI. V was cut by 0 bases and J by 8 bases, with 13 bases left in between. The CDR3 DNA reads TGTGCCAGCAGTGAAGCTGGAGACACACTCGGCTACACCTTC. Translating gives CASSEAGDTLGYTF.

This clonotype has a handful of counts. This chain uses TRBV6-2 or TRBV6-3 with TRBJ1-1; D perhaps matches TRBD1 (6 bases). The V end was cut by 0 bases, the J end by 2 bases, with 10 bases between. CDR3 size: 15 residues. Germline values: CDR1 MNHEY, CDR2 SVGEGT. For the CDR3, the DNA is TGTGCCAGCAGTTACTCCATACAGGGAAACACTGAAGCTTTCTTT. Translating gives CASSYSIQGNTEAFF.

This chain uses TRBV20-1 with TRBJ1-1, with 8 bases identical to TRBD1. Germline CDR1 is DFQATT and CDR2 is SNEGSKA (reference sequence). This CDR3 has 17 residues. The V gene end was trimmed by 5 bases and the J gene end by 3 bases; junction bases not matched to a gene: 17. CDR3 sequence: CSADPMPDRGGDTEAFF. The CDR3 DNA reads as TGCAGTGCTGATCCCATGCCTGACAGGGGTGGGGACACTGAAGCTTTCTTT.

This clonotype was recorded many times. The rearrangement joins TRBV20-1 to TRBJ1-2; 8 nucleotides agree with TRBD1. This CDR3 spans 16 amino acids. Germline CDR1 is DFQATT and CDR2 is SNEGSKA (reference sequence). The trim removed 5 bases at V and 4 bases at J, leaving 15 bases unmatched. CDR3 sequence reads: CSAYRRAGQVLYGYTF. DNA of the CDR3: TGCAGTGCTTATAGAAGGGCGGGACAGGTACTCTATGGCTACACCTTC.

The CDR3 loop is CASSPTGIHGYTF. The DNA for the CDR3 is TGTGCCAGCAGCCCTACAGGGATCCATGGCTACACCTTC. V and J are TRBV7-9 and TRBJ1-2, with TRBD1 as a possible D gene (6 bases). The CDR3 contains 13 residues. Germline values: CDR1 SEHNR, CDR2 FQNEAQ (reference sequence). V gave up 5 bases and J gave up 6 bases, with 13 bases separating them. The full variable domain, in which reference TRBV7-9 and TRBJ1-2 provide the parts outside the CDR3, is DTGVSQNPRHKITKRGQNVTFRCDPISEHNRLYWYRQTLGQGPEFLTYFQNEAQLEKSRLLSDRFSAERPKGSFSTLEIQRTEQGDSAMYLCASSPTGIHGYTFGSGTRLTVV.

The rearrangement joins TRBV6-1 to TRBJ1-5, with D unresolved. The ends were cut back, 6 bases at V and 2 bases at J, with 26 bases in the middle. CDR1 and CDR2 (germline): MNHNS, SASEGT. The CDR3 is 19 residues long. The CDR3 DNA follows: TGTGCCAGCAGGGGGATGGAGGGCCCAGGAGACTCCCGCAATCAGCCCCAGCATTTT. Translating gives CASRGMEGPGDSRNQPQHF.

The table lists this clonotype with a few counts. V gene TRBV12-3 or TRBV12-4 combines with J gene TRBJ1-1; TRBD1 is a possible D gene (5 bases). V shed 7 bases and J shed 7 bases, with 16 bases lying between them. The CDR3 is made up of 13 amino acids. CDR3 residues: CASTLLGGVEAFF. CDR3 DNA sequence: TGTGCCAGCACCTTGCTGGGGGGGGTTGAAGCTTTCTTT.

The chain recombines TRBV7-9 with TRBJ1-4; the D is unclear. The germline CDR1 and CDR2 sequences are SEHNR and FQNEAQ (reference sequence). There are 16 residues in the CDR3. Between the trimmed V and J ends, which lost 4 bases and 1 base, there was a span of 13 bases. The CDR3 is CASSWRSLGTNEKLFF. The CDR3 DNA follows: TGTGCCAGCAGCTGGAGGTCCCTCGGAACTAATGAAAAACTGTTTTTT. The entire variable domain, with the rest obtained from reference TRBV7-9 and TRBJ1-4, is as follows: DTGVSQNPRHKITKRGQNVTFRCDPISEHNRLYWYRQTLGQGPEFLTYFQNEAQLEKSRLLSDRFSAERPKGSFSTLEIQRTEQGDSAMYLCASSWRSLGTNEKLFFGSGTQLSVL.

The rearrangement links TRBV12-3 or TRBV12-4 to TRBJ2-1; 15 nucleotides agree with TRBD2. J was trimmed by 10 bases and V by 2 bases; bases with no gene match: 6. This CDR3 has 16 amino acids. The CDR3 loop is CASSLPGLAGGREQFF. Written as DNA, the CDR3 is TGTGCCAGCAGTTTACCGGGACTAGCGGGGGGCCGGGAGCAGTTCTTC.

The chain combines TRBV18 with TRBJ1-1; 7 nucleotides agree with TRBD1. CDR3 length: 14 amino acids. CDR1 is KGHSH and CDR2 is LQKENI in the germline V gene. The junction had 4 bases not matched to a gene; V was cut back by 2 bases and J by 4 bases. The CDR3 DNA is TGTGCCAGCTCACCATACAGGGGACGCACTGAAGCTTTCTTT. Its protein product is CASSPYRGRTEAFF.

The chain uses TRBV28 and TRBJ2-3; tentatively, D is TRBD1 or TRBD2 (5 bases each). The V and J ends lost 8 bases and 6 bases respectively, with 12 bases between them. This CDR3 is built from 12 residues. Germline values: CDR1 MDHEN, CDR2 SYDVKM. The CDR3 bases are TGTGCCAGCGAGGGACGCGGGGATACGCAGTATTTT. This gives the protein CASEGRGDTQYF.

The J gene is TRBJ1-1, the V gene TRBV25-1, with a weak D call TRBD1 (5 bases). Trimming cost V 8 bases and J 1 base, with 14 bases left between them. The CDR3 spans 14 residues. Looked up from germline, CDR1 is MGHDK and CDR2 is SYGVNS. The CDR3 loop reads CASRDPGQNTEAFF. In nucleotides, the CDR3 is TGTGCCAGCCGAGACCCAGGACAGAACACTGAAGCTTTCTTT.

The chain recombines TRBV28 with TRBJ2-3, with 8 nucleotides matching TRBD2. This CDR3 is built from 15 residues. The J segment lost 1 base and the V segment lost 6 bases, leaving 6 bases of the junction unmatched. In germline, CDR1 is MDHEN, CDR2 SYDVKM. The CDR3 region has the DNA TGTGCCAGCAGCTCAGAAGCGGGGGGCACAGATACGCAGTATTTT. This sequence encodes CASSSEAGGTDTQYF.

The gene calls are TRBV6-1 and TRBJ2-7; D gene ambiguous. Trimming took off 1 base at V and 5 bases at J, with 6 bases between the two ends. The CDR3 extends over 12 amino acids. Germline lookup yields CDR1 MNHNS and CDR2 SASEGT. This CDR3 reads CASSEVSDEQYV. The DNA of the CDR3 is TGTGCCAGCAGTGAAGTGTCGGACGAGCAGTACGTC.

This chain links TRBV4-1 with TRBJ2-1; 10 bases are shared with TRBD2. CDR3 length: 21 amino acids. Germline trimming cut 4 bases from V and 5 bases from J; bases unmatched to any gene: 23. CDR1 and CDR2 (germline): MGHRA, YSYEKL. The CDR3 loop reads CASSLRGAVGGSGGANNEQFF. In nucleotides, the CDR3 is TGCGCCAGCAGCCTTAGAGGGGCGGTCGGGGGAAGCGGGGGGGCCAACAATGAGCAGTTCTTC.

Points on this clonotype: At one of its ends the junction is not consistent with the germline gene, which may arise from a read error. V usage is TRBV6-2 or TRBV6-3 and J usage is TRBJ2-1, with TRBD2 as a possible D gene (6 bases). CDR3 length: 13 residues. The germline V gene encodes CDR1 MNHEY and CDR2 SVGEGT. The CDR3 sequence: CAGSIGLSHEQFF. The CDR3, as DNA: TGTGCCGGCAGTATCGGACTAAGTCATGAGCAGTTCTTC.

The chain has TRBV7-9 and TRBJ1-4; tentative D call: TRBD1 (6 bases). The CDR3 spans 16 residues. The ends were cut back, 2 bases at V and 0 bases at J, with 10 bases in the middle. Germline lookup yields CDR1 SEHNR and CDR2 FQNEAQ (reference sequence). CDR3 sequence reads: CASSLPGQPTNEKLFF. The CDR3 DNA sequence: TGTGCCAGCAGCTTACCCGGACAGCCAACTAATGAAAAACTGTTTTTT.

The J gene is TRBJ2-5, the V gene TRBV10-3; D is perhaps TRBD1 (6 bases). The CDR3 is made up of 15 amino acids. CDR1 is ENHRY and CDR2 is SYGVKD in the germline V gene. Trimming cost V 4 bases and J 4 bases, with 16 bases left between them. CDR3 bases: TGTGCCATCAGTGTACAGGGAGAGCCCGGAGAGACCCAGTACTTC. Encoded protein: CAISVQGEPGETQYF.

The CDR3 loop reads CASSGDVYRQYF. The CDR3 region has the DNA TGCGCCAGCAGCGGGGACGTCTACAGGCAGTACTTC. The chain combines TRBV5-1 with TRBJ2-7; D may match TRBD1 or TRBD2 (5 bases each). The germline V gene encodes CDR1 SGHRS and CDR2 YFSETQ. V lost 4 bases and J lost 9, with 14 bases in between. The CDR3 sequence is 12 residues long.

This clonotype occurred a few times. This sequence joins TRBV6-1 and TRBJ1-1, with D maybe TRBD1 (5 bases). Germline CDR1 MNHNS, CDR2 SASEGT. The ends were cut back, 2 bases at V and 3 bases at J, with 10 bases in the middle. The CDR3 spans 14 residues. CDR3 DNA sequence: TGTGCCAGCAGTGAATGGGGGGGGGACACTGAAGCTTTCTTT. It encodes CASSEWGGDTEAFF.

In its sample, this clonotype was seen a few times. The chain couples TRBV20-1 to TRBJ2-5; the match to TRBD2 covers 9 bases. Germline CDR1 reads DFQATT; CDR2 reads SNEGSKA (reference sequence). Trimming took 0 bases from V and 5 from J; bases not matched to a gene: 10. The CDR3 totals 16 residues. The CDR3 DNA sequence: TGCAGTGCTAGAGATCTTGGCGGGGGGGCAAGGGAGACCCAGTACTTC. Translating it yields CSARDLGGGARETQYF.

In its sample, this clonotype was seen many times. The gene calls are TRBV7-8 and TRBJ2-6, with D unresolved. With 2 bases removed from V and 0 bases from J, the gap between germline ends came to 5 bases. CDR1 and CDR2 from the germline V gene are SGHVS and FQNEAQ. The CDR3 is 15 residues long. The CDR3 loop is CASSLSVSGANVLTF. The CDR3, as DNA: TGTGCCAGCAGCTTAAGCGTCTCTGGGGCCAACGTCCTGACTTTC.

This clonotype turned up a few times. The chain recombines TRBV29-1 with TRBJ2-7; 10 nucleotides line up with TRBD1. Germline CDR1 is SQVTM and CDR2 is ANQGSEA. CDR3 length: 13 amino acids. Germline trimming cut 5 bases from V and 6 bases from J; bases unmatched to any gene: 7. The DNA of the CDR3 is TGCAGCGTTCAGGACAGGGGGGGCATCGAGCAGTACTTC. It specifies CSVQDRGGIEQYF.

This clonotype was picked up many times. The chain's CDR3 is CASRSEDRRATNEKLFF. The CDR3 coding sequence is TGTGCCAGCAGATCAGAGGACAGGAGAGCAACTAATGAAAAACTGTTTTTT. V and J are TRBV6-1 and TRBJ1-4, with TRBD1 matching 7 bases. Germline CDR1 reads MNHNS; CDR2 reads SASEGT. Trimming cost V 6 bases and J 0 bases; bases outside gene matches: 10. The CDR3 covers 17 residues.

This chain connects TRBV7-2 to TRBJ2-3; no clear D gene. V was cut by 3 bases and J by 4 bases, with 14 bases left in between. Germline assignment: CDR1 SGHTA and CDR2 FQGNSA. The CDR3 loop spans 15 amino acids. The CDR3 DNA is TGTGCCAGCAGCTTTGCGGCCCCGACGGCAGATACGCAGTATTTT. Translating it yields CASSFAAPTADTQYF.

This clonotype appeared a single time. The gene calls are TRBV19 and TRBJ1-1; the D gene is possibly TRBD1 (5 bases). Per the germline V gene, CDR1 is LNHDA and CDR2 is SQIVND (reference sequence). Trimming removed 10 bases from V and 1 base from J, with 16 bases in between. The length of the CDR3 is 14 residues. CDR3 region: CATVMWGKNTEAFF. As DNA, the CDR3 is TGTGCCACCGTGATGTGGGGGAAGAACACTGAAGCTTTCTTT.